The 15 T cell receptor beta chains given below trace back to one sample, sequenced in a study of T cells generated in artificial thymic organoids. Semi-nested PCR with reverse primers in the TRAC or TRBC constant regions amplified each chain separately. TCRdb ran MiXCR on the 5' RACE reads and lists one entry per CDR3 protein. The data contain about 3,100 distinct CDR3 sequences, under 40% of them seen just once; the ten biggest clones take up 2.4%. Source material: naive CD8+ T cells from blood. Sample subset: CD3+TCRalphabeta+CD8SP T cells; for blood, CD45RO-CCR7+ naive CD8+ T cells. These receptor sequences come from a human donor who gave cord blood stem cells for thymic organoid culture, a cardiac surgery patient who gave postnatal thymus, or a blood donor (not recorded which).

This sequence joins TRBV21-1 and TRBJ1-1. TRBV21-1 is a pseudogene segment. This CDR3 has 16 residues. CDR3 coding DNA: TGTGCCAGCAGCAACCTTGCCTTGAAATGGGACACTGAAGCTTTCTTT. This codes for CASSNLALKWDTEAFF.

This clonotype ranks as medium-sized. J is TRBJ2-3 and V is TRBV12-3 or TRBV12-4; 9 positions match TRBD2. Trimming cost V 8 bases and J 4 bases; bases outside gene matches: 4. This CDR3 has 13 residues. The CDR3, as DNA: TGTGCCAGCGGGGGACTAGCACCAGATACGCAGTATTTT. It is translated as CASGGLAPDTQYF.

Within the sample, this clonotype is medium-sized. The chain couples TRBV4-2 to TRBJ2-7, with D possibly called TRBD1 or TRBD2 (5 bases each). Trimming took 3 bases from V and 5 from J, leaving 17 bases between them. Germline-derived CDR1 and CDR2 are LGHNA and YNFKEQ. There are 15 residues in the CDR3. CDR3 DNA: TGTGCCAGCAGCCAGGGACCCCCGCCCGGGAACGAGCAGTACTTC. It translates to CASSQGPPPGNEQYF.

The chain is built from TRBV5-5 and TRBJ2-7; the D gene could be TRBD1 or TRBD2 (5 bases each). Per germline, CDR1 SGHKS and CDR2 YYEKEE (reference sequence). The CDR3 is made up of 15 amino acids. Trimming stripped 6 bases from V and 2 bases from J, with 18 bases between. The DNA of the CDR3 is TGTGCCAGCAAACAGAGGGCTGGGGGACCCTACGAGCAGTACTTC. Its translation: CASKQRAGGPYEQYF.

The chain links TRBV28 to TRBJ2-5, with D perhaps being TRBD1 or TRBD2 (5 bases each). Germline V gene lookup returns CDR1 MDHEN and CDR2 SYDVKM. V lost 8 bases and J lost 2, with 15 bases in between. The CDR3 totals 14 residues. DNA of the CDR3: TGTGCCAGCGGGAGCAGGGCCGTTCAAGAGACCCAGTACTTC. Amino acids: CASGSRAVQETQYF. Based on the CDR3 plus reference TRBV28 and TRBJ2-5, the full variable domain is DVKVTQSSRYLVKRTGEKVFLECVQDMDHENMFWYRQDPGLGLRLIYFSYDVKMKEKGDIPEGYSVSREKKERFSLILESASTNQTSMYLCASGSRAVQETQYFGPGTRLLVL.

By its share, this clonotype is medium-sized. The J gene is TRBJ1-1, the V gene TRBV2; D call uncertain. The CDR3 contains 14 residues. The germline gives CDR1 SNHLY, CDR2 FYNNEI. The V and J ends lost 3 bases and 1 base respectively, with 9 bases between them. The CDR3 DNA follows: TGTGCCAGCAGTGACCCGACGGAGAACACTGAAGCTTTCTTT. Its translation: CASSDPTENTEAFF.

By proportion, this clonotype is large. The V call is TRBV4-1, the J call TRBJ1-2, with D unclear. The germline V gene has CDR1 MGHRA and CDR2 YSYEKL. Between the trimmed V and J ends, which lost 4 bases and 2 bases, there was a span of 8 bases. There are 13 residues in the CDR3. The CDR3 region is CASSPGLNYGYTF. CDR3 nucleotides: TGCGCCAGCAGCCCCGGCCTCAACTATGGCTACACCTTC.

The genes are TRBV29-1 and TRBJ2-5; D tentatively fits TRBD1 or TRBD2 (5 bases each). The germline V and J ends were trimmed by 3 bases and 3 bases, with 17 bases remaining between them. The CDR3 contains 15 residues. Germline lookup yields CDR1 SQVTM and CDR2 ANQGSEA. CDR3 protein: CSVDGAGLREETQYF. The CDR3 DNA reads as TGCAGCGTTGACGGGGCAGGTCTTCGGGAAGAGACCCAGTACTTC.

This clonotype was counted only a few times. V gene TRBV5-1 combines with J gene TRBJ2-1; D remains unclear. Germline values: CDR1 SGHRS, CDR2 YFSETQ. V was shortened by 8 bases and J by 0 bases, with 9 bases between the two germline ends. CDR3 size: 13 residues. Written as DNA, the CDR3 is TGCGCCAGTGCAGCATCCTCCTACAATGAGCAGTTCTTC. Encoded protein: CASAASSYNEQFF.

CDR3 DNA: TGTGCCAGCAGCTCATATGGCAGCAATCAGCCCCAGCATTTT. Translated: CASSSYGSNQPQHF. The V gene is TRBV12-3 or TRBV12-4, the J gene TRBJ1-5; D remains ambiguous. This CDR3 is built from 14 residues. The V end lost 6 bases, the J end lost 1 base, and 10 bases lay between the germline ends.

The chain has TRBV7-6 and TRBJ2-7, with D possibly being TRBD1 (6 bases). V lost 4 bases and J 2 bases, leaving 15 bases between the germline ends. This CDR3 is built from 15 residues. Looked up from germline, CDR1 is SGHVS and CDR2 is FNYEAQ. The CDR3 DNA follows: TGTGCCAGCAGCTCACTCCCACAGGGCACCTACGAGCAGTACTTC. This translates into CASSSLPQGTYEQYF.

By share, this clonotype counts as medium-sized. The chain joins TRBV14 to TRBJ2-1; 9 bases align to TRBD2. J gave up 6 bases and V 1 base, and 7 bases lay outside the gene matches. Germline V gives CDR1 SGHDN, CDR2 FVKESK. The CDR3 runs 16 residues. CDR3 bases: TGTGCCAGCAGCCAAGTCCGGGGACTAGCATTCAATGAGCAGTTCTTC. It codes for CASSQVRGLAFNEQFF.

The chain is built from TRBV25-1 and TRBJ1-2; D gene unclear. CDR1 is MGHDK and CDR2 is SYGVNS in the germline V gene. V shed 4 bases and J shed 5 bases, with 20 bases lying between them. The CDR3 contains 16 residues. The CDR3 here is CASSGPTTKGGYGYTF. The CDR3 nucleotides are TGTGCCAGCAGTGGACCCACCACGAAGGGAGGGTATGGCTACACCTTC.

Points on this clonotype: A read error may explain this, as a much larger clone is one base away. CDR3 amino acids: CASSSGTAHNEQFF. The CDR3, as DNA: TGTGCCAGCAGTTCCGGGACAGCACACAATGAGCAGTTCTTC. The rearrangement uses TRBV12-3 or TRBV12-4 and TRBJ2-1; 7 bases are shared with TRBD1. Losses at the gene ends were 4 bases for V and 5 bases for J; bases not matched to a gene: 5. The length of the CDR3 is 14 residues.

The gene calls are TRBV7-9 and TRBJ1-5, with D uncertain. The V and J ends lost 3 bases and 0 bases respectively, with 21 bases between them. CDR3 length: 19 amino acids. In germline, CDR1 is SEHNR, CDR2 FQNEAQ (reference sequence). The chain's CDR3 is CASSLVSPSSAYSNQPQHF. The CDR3 DNA is TGTGCCAGCAGCTTGGTGAGCCCTTCTTCAGCGTATAGCAATCAGCCCCAGCATTTT. The entire variable domain, with the rest obtained from reference TRBV7-9 and TRBJ1-5, is as follows: DTGVSQNPRHKITKRGQNVTFRCDPISEHNRLYWYRQTLGQGPEFLTYFQNEAQLEKSRLLSDRFSAERPKGSFSTLEIQRTEQGDSAMYLCASSLVSPSSAYSNQPQHFGDGTRLSIL.